The source of this TCR beta chain is a study of identical twins. Study results and limitations: Beta out-of-frame sequences showed weaker excess twin sharing.

As concerns this clonotype: Its specificity is unknown. One end of the junction does not line up with germline, which may come from a read error.

TCRdb re-analysed the 5' RACE reads in MiXCR, keeping a single row per CDR3 protein. The sample lists 700,000 or so distinct CDR3 sequences; around 8.3% were seen once. The CDR3 contains 13 residues. CDR1 SSHAT and CDR2 FNYEAQ come from the germline V gene (reference sequence). These data were also reused for a study on yellow fever vaccine responses in identical twins.

The clonotype was recovered from a woman younger than 35 in good health. The rearrangement joins TRBV7-7 to TRBJ2-7; either TRBD1 or TRBD2 may fit D (5 bases each). Material: PBMCs. The CDR3 sequence: CASSLGVGDQQYF. CDR3 coding DNA: TGTGCTAGCAGCTTAGGGGTGGGGGACCAGCAGTACTTC.